These T cell receptor beta chains were read from a single sample in a study of CD8 T cells in Susac syndrome. TCRdb called the immunoSEQ multiplex PCR reads again in MiXCR, with one record for every CDR3 protein. The table includes approximately 190,000 distinct CDR3 sequences, around 93% detected once. Material: CD8+ T cells from PBMCs. The receptors were gathered from a human donor with Susac syndrome. Each CDR3 is given with its conserved first and last residue. A D gene is named only where the DNA matches it firmly.

d_call v_call cdr3_aa
TRBD1 TRBV3-1 CASSYNPGQGYSEAFF
NA TRBV2 CASSGPGPEQYF
TRBD2 TRBV6-1 CASSALRLAGATGELFF
NA TRBV4-1 CASSQLGVQGNEKLFF
NA TRBV27 CASSGRLMNTEAFF
NA TRBV12-3/TRBV12-4 CASSLRTGIFGYTF
NA TRBV19 CASSIEGASAETQYF
NA TRBV12-3/TRBV12-4 CASSNKGLNQPQHF
NA TRBV3-1 CASSQYKYTEAFF
TRBD2 TRBV11-2 CASSWGLVPLNEQFF
NA TRBV5-1 CASSLSGGGSTSYNEQFF
NA TRBV6-5 CASSYLPAGDYTGELFF
NA TRBV6-5 CASSTLASRTYEQYF
TRBD1 TRBV7-6 CASSGGQGIHEQYF
TRBD1 TRBV4-1 CASSQDPNTGDNQPQHF
TRBD1 TRBV2 CASSESSGQGWGNQPQHF
NA TRBV21-1 CASSKWPGGRTEAFF
NA TRBV4-1 CASSQLETVQGEDTQYF
NA TRBV28 CASTPTRQLSEQYF
TRBD2 TRBV6-5 CASSQSGGAPDTQYF
NA TRBV30 CAWAKFQGAKNIQYF
NA TRBV3-1 CASSPTTGGDTEAFF
TRBD2 TRBV18 CASSVAGVQETQYF
TRBD1 TRBV12-3/TRBV12-4 CASSSTGGIGNTEAFF
TRBD1 TRBV27 CASRQGINEQYF
TRBD2 TRBV4-2 CASSQDFFAGGTGELFF
NA TRBV19 CASSTTFHPLGSPLHF
NA TRBV20-1 CSARIGMANTEAFF
TRBD2 TRBV3-1 CASSQVRTSHTWGTGELFF
NA TRBV5-6 CASSFPPENPGNTIYF
TRBD2 TRBV7-9 CASSSGLALVGEQYF